This TCR beta chain comes out of a study of early T cells in non-severe SARS-CoV-2 infection. Study at large: Sequencing targeted bulk RNA from unsorted whole blood, leaving chains unpaired.

As part of library construction, unique molecular identifiers were attached to individual cDNA molecules. TCRdb re-analysed the 5' RACE reads in MiXCR, keeping a single row per CDR3 protein. This sample carries tens of thousands of distinct CDR3 sequences, 5.6% of them seen once, and the ten largest clones take approximately 23%. Study results and limitations: VDJdb matching, biased toward anti-spike CD8 responses, missed private and CD4 specificities.

The CDR3 is 15 amino acids. Germline CDR1 reads SGHVS; CDR2 reads FNYEAQ. V was clipped by 1 base and J by 2 bases; unmatched bases: 1. As concerns this clonotype: The antigen is not known.

This TCR was recovered from an adult who was a healthcare worker with PCR-confirmed SARS-CoV-2 infection or an uninfected control (not recorded which). V is TRBV7-6 and J is TRBJ2-7; 11 bases agree with TRBD2. The sample consisted of whole blood. The CDR3 sequence is CASSLGLAGTYEQYF. The CDR3 region has the DNA TGTGCCAGCAGCTTAGGACTAGCGGGGACCTACGAGCAGTACTTC.